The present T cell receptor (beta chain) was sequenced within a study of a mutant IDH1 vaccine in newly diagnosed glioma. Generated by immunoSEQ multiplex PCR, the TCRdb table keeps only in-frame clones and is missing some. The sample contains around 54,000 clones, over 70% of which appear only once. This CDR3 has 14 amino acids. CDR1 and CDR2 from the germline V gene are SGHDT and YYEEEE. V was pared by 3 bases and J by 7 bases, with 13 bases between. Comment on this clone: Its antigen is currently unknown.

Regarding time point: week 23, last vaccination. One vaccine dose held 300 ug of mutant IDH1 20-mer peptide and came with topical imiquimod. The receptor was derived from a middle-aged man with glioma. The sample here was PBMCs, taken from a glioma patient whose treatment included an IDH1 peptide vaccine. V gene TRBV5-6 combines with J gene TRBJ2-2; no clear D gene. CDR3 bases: TGTGCCAGCAGCTCTCCCACTGGGGACGGGGAGCTGTTTTTT. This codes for CASSSPTGDGELFF.